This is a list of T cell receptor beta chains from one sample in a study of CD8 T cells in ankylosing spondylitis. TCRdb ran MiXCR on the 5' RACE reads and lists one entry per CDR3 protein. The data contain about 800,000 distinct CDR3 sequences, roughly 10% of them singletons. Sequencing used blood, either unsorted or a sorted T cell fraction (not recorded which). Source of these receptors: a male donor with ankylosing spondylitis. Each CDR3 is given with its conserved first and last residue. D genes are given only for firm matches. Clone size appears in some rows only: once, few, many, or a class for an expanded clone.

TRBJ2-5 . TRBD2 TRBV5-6 TGTGCCAGCAGCTCTAAAAGCGGGAGCGGGGTGACCCAGTACTTC CASSSKSGSGVTQYF
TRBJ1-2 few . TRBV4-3 TGCGCCAGCAGCCTGACGAACAGGATCGTCGGCTACACCTTC CASSLTNRIVGYTF
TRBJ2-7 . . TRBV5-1 TGCACCAGCAGCGTGACTCGTTCCTACGAGCAGTACTTC CTSSVTRSYEQYF
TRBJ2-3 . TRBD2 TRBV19 TGTGCCAGTATTGATAGCGGGATCTTCGGCACAGATACGCAGTATTTT CASIDSGIFGTDTQYF
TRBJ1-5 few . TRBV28 TGTGCCAGCAGCCCATCGATACACCGTCCGGAGCCCCAGCATTTT CASSPSIHRPEPQHF
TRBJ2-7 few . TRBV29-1 TGCAGCGTTGTTATCGGTGGAGGAGTCGGCTACGAGCAGTACTTC CSVVIGGGVGYEQYF
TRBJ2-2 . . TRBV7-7 TGTGCTAGCAGCTTAGACCAGACGACCGGGGAGCTGTTTTTT CASSLDQTTGELFF
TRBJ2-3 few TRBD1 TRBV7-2 TGTGCCAGCAGCTTAGCTATGGACAGGGTATCAGATACGCAGTATTTT CASSLAMDRVSDTQYF
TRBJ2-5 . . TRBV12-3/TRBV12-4 TGTGCCAGCACTCCCAACCGGGTCGTCGGGGAGACCCAGTACTTC CASTPNRVVGETQYF
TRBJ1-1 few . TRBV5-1 TGCGCCAGCAGCTTGGGGGGGCCCCCCGACACTGAAGCTTTCTTT CASSLGGPPDTEAFF
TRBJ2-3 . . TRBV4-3 TGCGCCAGCAGCCAAGCTGGGAATGGGAGAAGGGGAGATACGCAGTATTTT CASSQAGNGRRGDTQYF
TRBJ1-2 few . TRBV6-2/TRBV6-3 TGTGCCAGCAATAACGACGCCTACTATGGCTACACCTTC CASNNDAYYGYTF
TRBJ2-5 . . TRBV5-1 TGCGCCAGCAGCACCGACAGCCACCCCATGGGAGAGACCCAGTACTTC CASSTDSHPMGETQYF
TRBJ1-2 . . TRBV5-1 TGCGCCAGCAGCCGCGAGAGAGGGGCTAACTATGGCTACACCTTC CASSRERGANYGYTF
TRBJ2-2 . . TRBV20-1 TGCAGTGCTAGAGCTACAGGGAGAGAGTCCGGGGAGCTGTTTTTT CSARATGRESGELFF